Below are 25 T cell receptor beta chains sequenced from a single sample in a study of regulatory T cells in long-lasting Graves disease listed by TCRdb under 2021. The time point tag for this specimen amounts to: newly diagnosed GD, antithyroid drugs for less than 3 months. For both TCR sequencing and RNA sequencing, RNA was extracted from PBMCs using TRIzol. The protocol used for the library was multiplex PCR. Instrument on record: Illumina HiSeq 4000. CDR3 regions were amplified by Arm-PCR with iRepertoire HTBI primers to construct TCR beta libraries. TCRdb trimmed public reads at Q25 via fastp, called clones via MiXCR and kept in-frame beta chains. Each CDR3 protein gets just one entry, which takes the most common genes and DNA from the rows behind it. This sample gives fewer than 550,000 distinct CDR3 sequences in total; 15% to 20% of them show up just once. Together, the top ten hold 25% of the sample.

This sample also belongs to another study, concerning T cells in Graves' hyperthyroidism and ophthalmopathy.

The sequencing used peripheral blood mononuclear cells (PBMCs), collected at new diagnosis, from a patient treated with antithyroid drugs. The receptors derive from a woman aged 35-65 years with Graves disease. Donor details come from another sample of the same person, matched by shared clones.

This clonotype was counted a few times. This chain connects TRBV5-1 to TRBJ1-2; maybe TRBD1 (5 bases). Trimming pared 0 bases from V and 7 bases from J, leaving 7 bases between. Per germline, CDR1 SGHRS and CDR2 YFSETQ. This CDR3 is 12 amino acids long. The CDR3 nucleotides read TGCGCCAGCAGCTTGGGAGACAGTGGCTACACCTTC. Translating it yields CASSLGDSGYTF. The whole variable domain, remainder taken from reference TRBV5-1 and TRBJ1-2, is KAGVTQTPRYLIKTRGQQVTLSCSPISGHRSVSWYQQTPGQGLQFLFEYFSETQRNKGNFPGRFSGRQFSNSRSEMNVSTLELGDSALYLCASSLGDSGYTFGSGTRLTVV.

This clonotype was seen many times. This chain links TRBV20-1 with TRBJ2-1; TRBD1 is a possible D gene (6 bases). The CDR3 runs 18 residues. The ends were cut back, 0 bases at V and 8 bases at J, with 26 bases in the middle. In germline, CDR1 is DFQATT, CDR2 SNEGSKA (reference sequence). CDR3 nucleotide sequence: TGCAGTGCTAGAGACCCCCGGGACATTACCAAGATACGGGATGAGCAGTTCTTC. It specifies CSARDPRDITKIRDEQFF.

This clonotype is a singleton in its sample. Just one base apart from a much larger clone, this may be a read error. The conserved phenylalanine or tryptophan is not found at the CDR3 terminus, so this likely reflects a read error. This sequence joins TRBV2 and TRBJ1-2; D is unclear. The CDR3 length is 13 residues. V was trimmed by 7 bases and J by 4 bases, leaving 13 bases between them. CDR1 is SNHLY, CDR2 FYNNEI, per germline. The CDR3 DNA reads TGTGCCAGCACTGAGAGTGGCAGCTATGGCTACACCCTC. Protein: CASTESGSYGYTL.

This clonotype was seen a few times. The CDR3 protein is CSAAGGGRETQYF. The CDR3 coding sequence is TGCAGTGCCGCGGGGGGGGGCCGGGAGACCCAGTACTTC. The chain carries TRBV20-1 and TRBJ2-5, with TRBD2 matching 9 bases. From germline, CDR1 is DFQATT and CDR2 SNEGSKA (reference sequence). The CDR3 is 13 amino acids. Trimming at V came to 6 bases and at J to 5 bases, leaving 7 bases not matched to a gene.

V is TRBV6-5 and J is TRBJ2-1, with D uncertain. V was shortened by 3 bases and J by 7 bases, with 16 bases between the two germline ends. This CDR3 comprises 15 residues. Germline V gene data show CDR1 as MNHEY and CDR2 as SVGAGI. The DNA for the CDR3 is TGTGCCAGCAGTTATCCCGGGTTAACCGGAAATGAGCAGTTCTTC. Its translation: CASSYPGLTGNEQFF.

Details on this clonotype: This could be a read error, since a much larger clone is one nucleotide away. The rearrangement uses TRBV6-2 or TRBV6-3 and TRBJ1-2; D not resolved. This CDR3 is 15 amino acids long. V shed 10 bases and J shed 0 bases, with 18 bases lying between them. Germline assignment: CDR1 MNHEY and CDR2 SVGEGT. CDR3 nucleotide sequence: TGTGCCAACACTTCAGCGGGCAGACCTAACTATGGCTACACCTTC. This sequence encodes CANTSAGRPNYGYTF.

This clonotype was observed at least ten times. The J gene is TRBJ1-3, the V gene TRBV12-3 or TRBV12-4; D call uncertain. This CDR3 is built from 16 residues. The V end was cut by 4 bases, the J end by 0 bases, with 13 bases between. DNA of the CDR3: TGTGCCAGCAGTTACCCAAGCGATTCCTCTGGAAACACCATATATTTT. It codes for CASSYPSDSSGNTIYF.

This clonotype appeared many times. This chain connects TRBV3-1 to TRBJ1-2; TRBD1 aligns across 11 bases. Per the germline V gene, CDR1 is LGHDT and CDR2 is YNNKEL (reference sequence). The CDR3 sequence is 16 residues long. V dropped 4 bases and J dropped 8; count of bases not matched to a gene: 12. This CDR3 reads CASSRQPGQGDGGYTF. CDR3 bases: TGTGCCAGCAGCCGTCAACCGGGACAGGGGGATGGCGGCTACACCTTC.

This clonotype showed up many times. A much larger clone lies a single base off, so this may be a read error. The chain employs TRBV2 and TRBJ2-7; D not resolved. The ends were cut back, 6 bases at V and 1 base at J, with 1 base in the middle. The CDR3 length is 10 residues. Looked up from germline, CDR1 is SNHLY and CDR2 is FYNNEI. For the CDR3, the DNA is TGTGCCAGCAGGTCCTACGAGCAGTACTTC. Translated: CASRSYEQYF.

This clonotype occurred a few times. A single base separates this from a much larger clone, so it may be a read error. V and J are TRBV2 and TRBJ1-1; 7 positions agree with TRBD1. After removal of 10 bases from V and 0 bases from J, the junction contained 8 bases not matched to a gene. Germline V gene sequence: CDR1 SNHLY, CDR2 FYNNEI. The CDR3 totals 14 residues. The CDR3: CATPRGGVNTEAFF. CDR3 DNA: TGTGCCACCCCCAGGGGGGGGGTGAACACTGAAGCTTTCTTT.

The chain recombines TRBV6-2 or TRBV6-3 with TRBJ1-5; D possibly corresponds to TRBD1 (5 bases). The CDR3 is 16 residues long. CDR1 and CDR2 from the germline V gene are MNHEY and SVGEGT. V was pared by 4 bases and J by 2 bases, with 15 bases between. The CDR3 reads CASSWGRAMGNQPQHF. The CDR3 DNA follows: TGTGCCAGCAGTTGGGGCAGGGCGATGGGCAATCAGCCCCAGCATTTT.

This clonotype was detected ten times or more. An end of the junction does not agree with germline; a read error may underlie this. Here the CDR3 DNA reads TGTGCCAGCAGCGAGCAGGGAGGGGGCAATCAGCCCCAGCATTTT. Encoded protein: CASSEQGGGNQPQHF. The chain joins TRBV5-1 to TRBJ1-5, with D perhaps matching TRBD1 (5 bases). Germline V gene sequence: CDR1 SGHRS, CDR2 YFSETQ. This CDR3 comprises 15 residues.

This clonotype has only a few counts. The V and J genes are TRBV29-1 and TRBJ2-3, with TRBD2 matching over 7 bases. This CDR3 is 13 amino acids long. J gave up 2 bases and V 6 bases, and 5 bases lay outside the gene matches. Looked up from germline, CDR1 is SQVTM and CDR2 is ANQGSEA. The CDR3, as DNA: TGCAGCGTAGCGGGACGGTACACAGATACGCAGTATTTT. It is translated as CSVAGRYTDTQYF.

This clonotype was counted ten times or more. This chain joins TRBV28 and TRBJ1-6; unclear D gene. CDR3 length equals 15 residues. Germline CDR1 is MDHEN and CDR2 is SYDVKM. V lost 7 bases to trimming and J lost 6 bases, with 16 bases between them. The CDR3 region is CASITAYGRNSPLHF. For the CDR3, the DNA is TGTGCCAGCATCACGGCCTACGGTCGTAATTCACCCCTCCACTTT.

Ten or more counts support this clonotype. The chain joins TRBV2 to TRBJ1-2; 7 bases agree with TRBD1. Looked up from germline, CDR1 is SNHLY and CDR2 is FYNNEI. The CDR3 runs 14 residues. Germline trimming cut 9 bases from V and 4 bases from J; bases unmatched to any gene: 11. The CDR3 region has the DNA TGTGCCAGTCACGGGAACAGGGGAAGCTATGGCTACACCTTC. This translates into CASHGNRGSYGYTF.

This clonotype was detected many times. The chain links TRBV6-1 to TRBJ2-1; tentatively, D is TRBD1 or TRBD2 (5 bases each). This CDR3 is 16 amino acids long. Germline values: CDR1 MNHNS, CDR2 SASEGT. V lost 0 bases, J lost 2 bases, and 11 bases lay in between. CDR3: CASSEAWDPTYNEQFF. The CDR3 DNA sequence: TGTGCCAGCAGTGAAGCCTGGGACCCTACCTACAATGAGCAGTTCTTC.

This clonotype was recorded at least ten times. This rearrangement joins TRBV28 to TRBJ1-1; D gene uncertain. The CDR3 extends over 14 amino acids. Germline assignment: CDR1 MDHEN and CDR2 SYDVKM. V was shortened by 3 bases and J by 0 bases, with 8 bases between the two germline ends. CDR3 sequence: CASSFQRLNTEAFF. The CDR3 DNA reads as TGTGCCAGCAGTTTTCAGCGATTGAACACTGAAGCTTTCTTT.

This clonotype was seen many times. The chain has TRBV12-5 and TRBJ1-1; tentatively, D is TRBD1 (5 bases). Trimming stripped 6 bases from V and 0 bases from J, with 17 bases between. Germline V gives CDR1 LGHNT, CDR2 FRNRAP. The CDR3 loop spans 16 amino acids. The CDR3 DNA reads as TGTGCTAGTGGGCCGGGACCCATGGCAATGAACACTGAAGCTTTCTTT. It specifies CASGPGPMAMNTEAFF.

This clonotype was picked up a small number of times. The genes are TRBV15 and TRBJ1-4; D is unresolved. The CDR3 has 16 residues. The germline V and J ends were trimmed by 3 bases and 7 bases, with 18 bases remaining between them. Looked up from germline, CDR1 is LNHNV and CDR2 is YYDKDF (reference sequence). CDR3 nucleotide sequence: TGTGCCACCAGCAGGGGAACGATTTCAGGTGGTGAAAAACTGTTTTTT. Amino acids: CATSRGTISGGEKLFF.

Comments on this clonotype: A clone one base away is much larger, so this may be a read error. Since the CDR3 does not end with the conserved phenylalanine or tryptophan, this likely comes from a read error. J is TRBJ2-7 and V is TRBV27, with a possible D match to TRBD1 (6 bases). Germline CDR1 and CDR2: MNHEY and SMNVEV (reference sequence). Trimming removed 6 bases from V and 2 bases from J, with 11 bases in between. This CDR3 comprises 13 residues. CDR3 region: CASRSRGPYEQYS. CDR3 nucleotides: TGTGCCAGCAGGTCCAGGGGCCCCTACGAGCAGTACTCC.

Comment on this clonotype: This may arise from a read error, as a much more abundant clone is one base away. In this CDR3 the conserved last residue, phenylalanine or tryptophan, is missing, so a read error is likely. CDR3 sequence: CSARDGLAGDNEQFS. CDR3 nucleotides: TGCAGTGCTAGAGATGGACTAGCGGGAGACAATGAGCAGTTCTCC. This chain joins TRBV20-1 and TRBJ2-1, with 13 bases matching TRBD2. V trimming: 0 bases; J trimming: 5 bases; junction bases outside the gene matches: 1. The CDR3 sequence is 15 residues long. Per germline, CDR1 DFQATT and CDR2 SNEGSKA (reference sequence).

This clonotype has more than one count but fewer than ten. The V gene is TRBV13, the J gene TRBJ2-2, with 13 nucleotides matching TRBD2. Trimming cost V 7 bases and J 4 bases; bases outside gene matches: 9. Germline-derived CDR1 and CDR2 are PRHDT and FYEKMQ (reference sequence). The CDR3 sequence is 17 residues long. For the CDR3, the DNA is TGTGCCAGCAAGGGACTAGCGGGGCCACGAATCACCGGGGAGCTGTTTTTT. Amino acids: CASKGLAGPRITGELFF.

This clonotype showed up just a few times. The rearrangement links TRBV28 to TRBJ1-5; TRBD1 aligns across 7 bases. The germline V gene encodes CDR1 MDHEN and CDR2 SYDVKM. The ends lost 6 bases at V and 3 bases at J; junction bases unmatched: 5. The CDR3 length is 14 residues. The CDR3 loop is CASSRTGVNQPQHF. CDR3 DNA sequence: TGTGCCAGCAGCCGAACAGGGGTCAATCAGCCCCAGCATTTT.

This chain uses TRBV18 with TRBJ1-3; 7 bases map to TRBD1. V shed 3 bases and J 4 bases; nucleotides not matched to a gene: 9. Germline V gene data show CDR1 as KGHSH and CDR2 as LQKENI. The CDR3 covers 16 residues. The CDR3 loop is CASSPSATGFGNTIYF. In nucleotides, the CDR3 is TGTGCCAGCTCACCTTCAGCGACAGGGTTCGGAAACACCATATATTTT.

In the case of this clonotype: A single base is all that separates this from a far larger clone, so a read error is likely. Because the CDR3 is missing its conserved closing phenylalanine or tryptophan, this is likely a read error. The genes are TRBV11-1 and TRBJ2-5; D is unclear. The end of the DNA is better explained by TRBJ2-1, so the J call may be wrong. There are 12 residues in the CDR3. The germline V gene has CDR1 SGHAT and CDR2 FQDESV (reference sequence). For the CDR3, the DNA is TGTGCCAGCAGCACAGTATCAAGGGAGCAGTTCTCC. The encoded protein is CASSTVSREQFS.